The 10 T cell receptor beta chains below were found in one sample sequenced in a study of blood T cell repertoires in COVID-19. The protocol was immunoSEQ multiplex PCR, while the TCRdb copy is restricted to in-frame clones and leaves out a portion. This table has 350,000 to 550,000 clones, around 91% appearing once. Sequencing used PBMCs or T cells enriched from blood (not recorded which). The origin of the receptors is a man aged 25 to 40 who had recovered from COVID-19.

This chain uses TRBV28 with TRBJ2-2; tentative D call: TRBD2 (5 bases). The germline gives CDR1 MDHEN, CDR2 SYDVKM. CDR3 length equals 12 residues. Trimming pared 5 bases from V and 6 bases from J, leaving 7 bases between. In nucleotides, the CDR3 is TGTGCCAGCAGTCGGGAAGCCGGGGAGCTGTTTTTT. It codes for CASSREAGELFF.

The V call is TRBV6-5, the J call TRBJ2-7; TRBD2 matches at 11 bases. With 6 bases clipped from V and 1 base from J, the junction kept 5 bases outside the gene matches. This CDR3 comprises 15 residues. Germline V gene lookup returns CDR1 MNHEY and CDR2 SVGAGI. The CDR3 DNA is TGTGCCAGCAGCCAAACTAGCGGGAGTTCCTACGAGCAGTACTTC. It yields the protein CASSQTSGSSYEQYF.

This clone was seen many times. The CDR3 sequence is CASSRRTSGNTDTQYF. The CDR3 coding sequence is TGTGCCAGCAGCCGCCGGACTAGCGGGAACACAGATACGCAGTATTTT. The rearrangement uses TRBV14 and TRBJ2-3, with 12 positions matching TRBD2. CDR1 and CDR2 from the germline V gene are SGHDN and FVKESK. Trimming cost V 4 bases and J 2 bases; bases outside gene matches: 4. The CDR3 is 16 residues long.

The CDR3 region has the DNA TGTGCCAGCAGTGACTGGTCTGTGTTTCGACAGGGGGCTGAAGCTTTCTTT. Amino acids: CASSDWSVFRQGAEAFF. The chain links TRBV6-4 to TRBJ1-1, with 9 bases lining up with TRBD1. Per germline, CDR1 MRHNA and CDR2 SNTAGT. CDR3 length equals 17 residues. The V segment lost 1 base and the J segment 6 bases; nucleotides outside the gene matches: 12.

V and J are TRBV19 and TRBJ1-2, with a tentative D call TRBD1 (5 bases). This CDR3 is 13 amino acids long. Trimming took 7 bases from V and 4 from J, leaving 13 bases between them. CDR1 is LNHDA, CDR2 SQIVND, per germline (reference sequence). The CDR3 DNA reads as TGTGCCAGTACCCGGGGGGGAGTCTATGGCTACACCTTC. Translation gives CASTRGGVYGYTF.

This chain uses TRBV7-2 with TRBJ2-1; maybe TRBD2 (5 bases). The germline CDR1 and CDR2 sequences are SGHTA and FQGNSA. The CDR3 is made up of 14 amino acids. V was pared by 0 bases and J by 5 bases, with 8 bases between. The CDR3 is CASSLALANNEQFF. CDR3 nucleotides: TGTGCCAGCAGCTTAGCTCTAGCTAACAATGAGCAGTTCTTC.

The CDR3: CASSETGGGYGYTF. The CDR3 bases are TGTGCCAGCAGCGAGACAGGGGGGGGCTATGGCTACACCTTC. V and J are TRBV6-5 and TRBJ1-2, with 9 bases lining up with TRBD1. This CDR3 has 14 amino acids. The germline gives CDR1 MNHEY, CDR2 SVGAGI. The J segment lost 4 bases and the V segment lost 6 bases, leaving 6 bases of the junction unmatched.

This clone was seen many times. V gene TRBV10-3 combines with J gene TRBJ1-5; no firm D call. The V end was cut by 10 bases, the J end by 3 bases, with 13 bases between. This CDR3 comprises 13 residues. Germline CDR1 ENHRY, CDR2 SYGVKD. The CDR3 region is CATQEVTNQPQHF. In DNA form, the CDR3 reads TGTGCCACCCAGGAAGTGACCAATCAGCCCCAGCATTTT.

The chain couples TRBV5-6 to TRBJ2-4, with no clear D. The germline V gene has CDR1 SGHDT and CDR2 YYEEEE. This CDR3 is 15 amino acids long. Between the trimmed V and J ends, which lost 5 bases and 0 bases, there was a span of 12 bases. The CDR3 spells CASSLSGPAKNIQYF. CDR3 DNA: TGTGCCAGCAGTTTGTCGGGTCCAGCCAAAAACATTCAGTACTTC.

The chain is built from TRBV10-2 and TRBJ2-7; D may be TRBD2 (6 bases). Trimming took off 4 bases at V and 2 bases at J, with 9 bases between the two ends. Germline CDR1 and CDR2: WSHSY and SAAADI. This CDR3 spans 13 amino acids. This CDR3 reads CASSGLAAYEQYF. The DNA of the CDR3 is TGCGCCAGCAGTGGCTTAGCGGCCTACGAGCAGTACTTC.